These 7 T cell receptor beta chains originate from one sample sequenced in a study of T cells in tuberculosis. Cells were sorted from thawed PBMC rested overnight and stained with GMM-loaded CD1B tetramer, viability dye and anti-CD3. The CD1B tetramers carried C32 glucose monomycolate purified from Rhodococcus equi. The repertoire was sequenced with immunoSEQ multiplex PCR; TCRdb's copy has only in-frame clones and lacks some. Of about 58,000 clones in the sample, 88% were seen once. Sequencing was done on a sample of CD1b-GMM tetramer-negative cells sorted from PBMCs. The source is an adult woman with latent tuberculosis.

The chain couples TRBV28 to TRBJ2-7, with a tentative D call TRBD1 (6 bases). Deletions cut 8 bases from V and 3 bases from J, with 20 bases between. Germline lookup yields CDR1 MDHEN and CDR2 SYDVKM. This CDR3 region has 15 residues. The CDR3 coding sequence is TGTGCCAGCCGCCTCGAGCAGGGGACCGTCTACGAGCAGTACTTC. It encodes CASRLEQGTVYEQYF.

In its sample, this clone was seen once. The chain joins TRBV5-1 to TRBJ2-3; TRBD2 agrees at 12 bases. The J segment lost 4 bases and the V segment lost 4 bases, leaving 7 bases of the junction unmatched. The V gene's germline CDR1 is SGHRS and CDR2 YFSETQ. This CDR3 spans 16 amino acids. The CDR3 nucleotides are TGCGCCAGCAGCGAAACGACTAGCGGGAGTTCAGATACGCAGTATTTT. Protein product: CASSETTSGSSDTQYF.

The gene calls are TRBV5-6 and TRBJ2-7; 7 bases fit TRBD1. The trim removed 3 bases at V and 0 bases at J, leaving 6 bases unmatched. This CDR3 spans 15 amino acids. Germline V gives CDR1 SGHDT, CDR2 YYEEEE. The CDR3: CASSWSNRGSYEQYF. CDR3 DNA: TGTGCCAGCAGCTGGTCCAACAGGGGCTCCTACGAGCAGTACTTC.

The gene calls are TRBV19 and TRBJ2-1; 8 bases are shared with TRBD2. Germline trimming cut 3 bases from V and 9 bases from J; bases unmatched to any gene: 10. CDR1 and CDR2 (germline): LNHDA, SQIVND (reference sequence). The CDR3 sequence is 15 residues long. CDR3 in amino acids: CASSIAGRAIGEQFF. For the CDR3, the DNA is TGTGCCAGTAGTATTGCCGGGAGGGCCATCGGTGAGCAGTTCTTC.

The chain has TRBV5-1 and TRBJ2-3; the match to TRBD1 covers 11 bases. The CDR3 consists of 14 residues. The V gene's germline CDR1 is SGHRS and CDR2 YFSETQ. With 4 bases clipped from V and 4 bases from J, the junction kept 2 bases outside the gene matches. CDR3 bases: TGCGCCAGCAGCCCGGGACAGGGGGCAGATACGCAGTATTTT. Amino acids: CASSPGQGADTQYF.

This rearrangement joins TRBV9 to TRBJ2-1; 13 positions match TRBD2. Germline V CDR1 and CDR2: SGDLS, YYNGEE. Germline trimming cut 4 bases from V and 9 bases from J; bases unmatched to any gene: 13. The CDR3 is 17 amino acids. The CDR3: CASSPPLTSGRGVEQFF. DNA of the CDR3: TGTGCCAGCAGCCCCCCCCTTACTAGCGGGAGGGGGGTTGAGCAGTTCTTC.

The gene calls are TRBV30 and TRBJ1-2; D ambiguous. Trimming cost V 2 bases and J 2 bases, with 6 bases left between them. CDR3 length equals 12 residues. Germline CDR1 GTSNPN, CDR2 SVGIG (reference sequence). Here the CDR3 reads CAWSPANYGYTF. In DNA form, the CDR3 reads TGTGCCTGGAGTCCCGCGAACTATGGCTACACCTTC.